The next 20 T cell receptor beta chains were all read from a single sample in a study of cytomegalovirus exposure and HLA in healthy donors. PCR was performed using 60 Vbeta and 13 Jbeta primers. This table comes from immunoSEQ multiplex PCR, and its TCRdb copy is limited to in-frame clones, with some not included. In the table there are 90,000 to 100,000 clones, roughly 80% of which are singletons. Sequences were obtained from PBMCs. These receptors all stem from a man in his forties or fifties in good health and CMV-seropositive.

The V and J genes are TRBV5-1 and TRBJ2-1, with TRBD1 identical over 7 bases. CDR1 is SGHRS and CDR2 is YFSETQ in the germline V gene. The CDR3 consists of 15 residues. Losses at the gene ends were 5 bases for V and 4 bases for J; bases not matched to a gene: 9. CDR3 amino acids: CASSLGTAYYNEQFF. The CDR3 DNA is TGCGCCAGCAGTTTAGGGACAGCTTATTACAATGAGCAGTTCTTC.

The chain recombines TRBV9 with TRBJ2-3; 10 positions match TRBD2. The CDR3 runs to 16 residues. V dropped 5 bases and J dropped 5; count of bases not matched to a gene: 11. The germline V gene has CDR1 SGDLS and CDR2 YYNGEE. The CDR3 loop is CASSPHLAGEGDTQYF. The CDR3 bases are TGTGCCAGCAGTCCCCACCTAGCGGGGGAGGGAGATACGCAGTATTTT.

The genes are TRBV9 and TRBJ2-5; 7 bases match TRBD2. V dropped 4 bases and J dropped 2; count of bases not matched to a gene: 8. Germline-derived CDR1 and CDR2 are SGDLS and YYNGEE. The CDR3 has 15 residues. CDR3 in DNA: TGTGCCAGCAGCCCCCGTCGGACTAGACAAGAGACCCAGTACTTC. Its translation is CASSPRRTRQETQYF. The full variable domain, completed using reference TRBV9 and TRBJ2-5, is DSGVTQTPKHLITATGQRVTLRCSPRSGDLSVYWYQQSLDQGLQFLIQYYNGEERAKGNILERFSAQQFPDLHSELNLSSLELGDSALYFCASSPRRTRQETQYFGPGTRLLVL.

This clone was picked up one time. The chain uses TRBV27 and TRBJ1-1; D not certain. V lost 2 bases and J lost 2, with 6 bases in between. The CDR3 is made up of 13 amino acids. Germline values: CDR1 MNHEY, CDR2 SMNVEV (reference sequence). The CDR3 bases are TGTGCCAGCAGTTTAAAACATAACACTGAAGCTTTCTTT. It is translated as CASSLKHNTEAFF.

The chain is built from TRBV29-1 and TRBJ1-1, with a possible D match to TRBD1 (5 bases). CDR1 SQVTM and CDR2 ANQGSEA come from the germline V gene. CDR3 length equals 11 residues. The CDR3 bases are TGCAGTGGAGGGGACTCCCGTGTTGCTTTCTTT. This translates into CSGGDSRVAFF.

In this sample, this clone turned up once. V gene TRBV5-6 combines with J gene TRBJ2-3; 11 positions match TRBD2. This CDR3 is 17 amino acids long. Germline CDR1 reads SGHDT; CDR2 reads YYEEEE. The trim removed 1 base at V and 4 bases at J, leaving 8 bases unmatched. The CDR3, as DNA: TGTGCCAGCAGCTTGCGAACTAGCGGGAGTAGGGCAGATACGCAGTATTTT. Protein sequence: CASSLRTSGSRADTQYF.

The chain has TRBV2 and TRBJ1-5, with 8 bases fitting TRBD1. There are 14 residues in the CDR3. V gave up 6 bases and J gave up 4 bases; unmatched junction bases: 5. Germline values: CDR1 SNHLY, CDR2 FYNNEI. DNA for the CDR3: TGTGCCAGCAGACGAAGACAGGGGAATCAGCCCCAGCATTTT. It encodes CASRRRQGNQPQHF. The whole variable domain, filled in from reference TRBV2 and TRBJ1-5, reads EPEVTQTPSHQVTQMGQEVILRCVPISNHLYFYWYRQILGQKVEFLVSFYNNEISEKSEIFDDQFSVERPDGSNFTLKIRSTKLEDSAMYFCASRRRQGNQPQHFGDGTRLSIL.

This rearrangement joins TRBV11-2 to TRBJ2-7, with D possibly being TRBD1 (5 bases). Germline values: CDR1 SGHAT, CDR2 FQNNGV. The length of the CDR3 is 13 residues. V lost 5 bases and J lost 5, with 13 bases in between. DNA for the CDR3: TGTGCCAGCAGCCCCTCCCGGACAAACGAGCAGTACTTC. Translating it yields CASSPSRTNEQYF.

The V call is TRBV10-3, the J call TRBJ1-1, with D possibly being TRBD1 (6 bases). The CDR3 length is 15 residues. Germline assignment: CDR1 ENHRY and CDR2 SYGVKD. Trimming cost V 6 bases and J 1 base, with 15 bases left between them. Here the CDR3 DNA reads TGTGCCATCAGCGGAACAATGGACAGGAACACTGAAGCTTTCTTT. This codes for CAISGTMDRNTEAFF.

The rearrangement joins TRBV5-1 to TRBJ2-7; 10 bases are shared with TRBD1. The length of the CDR3 is 15 residues. J was trimmed by 3 bases and V by 3 bases; bases with no gene match: 6. The germline CDR1 and CDR2 sequences are SGHRS and YFSETQ. The CDR3 here is CASSSTGGFVYEQYF. CDR3 sequence (DNA): TGCGCCAGCAGCTCGACAGGGGGCTTTGTCTACGAGCAGTACTTC.

The chain employs TRBV10-3 and TRBJ1-5; TRBD1 agrees at 9 bases. After removal of 2 bases from V and 3 bases from J, the junction contained 8 bases not matched to a gene. Germline values: CDR1 ENHRY, CDR2 SYGVKD. This CDR3 has 17 residues. In nucleotides, the CDR3 is TGTGCCATCAGTGAGGGACAGGGGCTTCGAGACAATCAGCCCCAGCATTTT. Translating gives CAISEGQGLRDNQPQHF.

The V call is TRBV29-1, the J call TRBJ2-3; D gene ambiguous. Trimming stripped 1 base from V and 0 bases from J, with 5 bases between. The CDR3 sequence is 13 residues long. Germline CDR1 and CDR2: SQVTM and ANQGSEA. The CDR3 sequence is CSVEGASTDTQYF. Written as DNA, the CDR3 is TGCAGCGTTGAAGGCGCTAGCACAGATACGCAGTATTTT.

This rearrangement joins TRBV7-9 to TRBJ1-5; 8 bases line up with TRBD1. CDR1 SEHNR and CDR2 FQNEAQ come from the germline V gene (reference sequence). The V and J ends lost 3 bases and 4 bases, in that order; junction bases with no gene match: 2. The CDR3 totals 14 residues. In DNA, the CDR3 is TGTGCCAGCAGCTTCGGGACAGGAAATCAGCCCCAGCATTTT. Its translation is CASSFGTGNQPQHF.

The rearrangement links TRBV11-3 to TRBJ2-7; possible D gene TRBD2, 8 bases. This CDR3 region has 15 residues. Between the trimmed V and J ends, which lost 2 bases and 4 bases, there was a span of 15 bases. In germline, CDR1 is SGHNT, CDR2 YENEEA. The CDR3 is CASSLYSGTEYEQYF. CDR3 sequence (DNA): TGTGCCAGCAGCTTATATAGCGGGACAGAATACGAGCAGTACTTC.

The chain uses TRBV6-1 and TRBJ2-2; D might be TRBD2 (5 bases). Trimming took off 10 bases at V and 6 bases at J, with 18 bases between the two ends. This CDR3 spans 14 amino acids. Germline V gene data show CDR1 as MNHNS and CDR2 as SASEGT. The chain's CDR3 is CATTTRLAPGELFF. The CDR3 coding sequence is TGTGCCACAACCACCCGTCTAGCTCCCGGGGAGCTGTTTTTT.

The V gene is TRBV5-1, the J gene TRBJ2-3; 12 bases are a match to TRBD2. Germline-derived CDR1 and CDR2 are SGHRS and YFSETQ. The CDR3 spans 16 residues. V dropped 3 bases and J dropped 2; count of bases not matched to a gene: 4. CDR3: CASSSTSGGSTDTQYF. The CDR3 DNA is TGCGCCAGCAGCTCTACTAGCGGGGGGTCCACAGATACGCAGTATTTT. Based on the CDR3 plus reference TRBV5-1 and TRBJ2-3, the full variable domain is KAGVTQTPRYLIKTRGQQVTLSCSPISGHRSVSWYQQTPGQGLQFLFEYFSETQRNKGNFPGRFSGRQFSNSRSEMNVSTLELGDSALYLCASSSTSGGSTDTQYFGPGTRLTVL.

The count of this clone is one. The chain combines TRBV5-6 with TRBJ2-2; D may be TRBD2 (6 bases). The germline V and J ends were trimmed by 1 base and 2 bases, with 18 bases remaining between them. This CDR3 contains 18 residues. Germline CDR1 reads SGHDT; CDR2 reads YYEEEE. In DNA form, the CDR3 reads TGTGCCAGCAGCTTGCAGCAGGTCGGCGGGACCAACACCGGGGAGCTGTTTTTT. Its protein product is CASSLQQVGGTNTGELFF. Based on the CDR3 plus reference TRBV5-6 and TRBJ2-2, the full variable domain is DAGVTQSPTHLIKTRGQQVTLRCSPKSGHDTVSWYQQALGQGPQFIFQYYEEEERQRGNFPDRFSGHQFPNYSSELNVNALLLGDSALYLCASSLQQVGGTNTGELFFGEGSRLTVL.

The chain employs TRBV23-1 and TRBJ1-1, with D tentatively TRBD1 (5 bases). TRBV23-1 is an ORF, with its function uncertain. CDR3 size: 15 residues. The V gene lost 4 bases and the J gene lost 1 base, with 13 bases spanning the gap. The CDR3 region is CASSLTQAKNTEAFF. The CDR3 nucleotides are TGCGCCAGCAGTCTAACACAGGCTAAGAACACTGAAGCTTTCTTT.

CDR3 in DNA: TGCGCCAGCAGCCAAGCCGGACAGGGCTTCGACGAGCAGTACTTC. Protein sequence: CASSQAGQGFDEQYF. This sequence joins TRBV4-3 and TRBJ2-7, with 8 bases aligning to TRBD1. The CDR3 length is 15 residues. V lost 1 base, J lost 5 bases, and 7 bases stayed unmatched. CDR1 LGHNA and CDR2 YSLEER come from the germline V gene.

In this sample, this clone turned up once. The V and J genes are TRBV25-1 and TRBJ1-1; a weak D match, TRBD1 (5 bases). The CDR3 has 13 amino acids. CDR1 and CDR2 (germline): MGHDK, SYGVNS. The ends were cut back, 6 bases at V and 0 bases at J, with 8 bases in the middle. The CDR3 here is CASRTGVNTEAFF. For the CDR3, the DNA is TGTGCCAGCAGAACAGGAGTGAACACTGAAGCTTTCTTT.